This T cell receptor beta chain was recovered during a study of Ad26.COV2.S vaccination and SARS-CoV-2 variants. Study-wide background: Donor joined the COV1001 Ad26.COV2.S trial arm.

Treatment: some 20 received Ad26.COV2.S at low or high dose, single or two shots; five or six received placebo; per-sample allocation not given. Collection of the samples took place on day 63 after the first injection of vaccine or placebo. TCRdb keeps only in-frame clones here, not all; method: immunoSEQ multiplex PCR. This sample yields 400,000 or so clones, of which 88% are seen a single time; roughly 3.5% belongs to the top ten. The CDR3 has 16 residues. J was trimmed by 3 bases and V by 3 bases; bases with no gene match: 6. Germline V gene data show CDR1 as SGHNT and CDR2 as YYREEE (reference sequence).

The chain links TRBV5-4 to TRBJ2-3; 11 nucleotides match TRBD2. The input for sequencing was peripheral blood, taken in a trial of Ad26.COV2.S vaccine versus placebo. The receptor comes from a person aged 18-60 years who received the Ad26.COV2.S COVID-19 vaccine or a placebo. The CDR3 sequence: CASSWGTSGGTDTQYF. The CDR3 DNA reads as TGTGCCAGCAGCTGGGGGACTAGCGGCGGTACAGATACGCAGTATTTT.